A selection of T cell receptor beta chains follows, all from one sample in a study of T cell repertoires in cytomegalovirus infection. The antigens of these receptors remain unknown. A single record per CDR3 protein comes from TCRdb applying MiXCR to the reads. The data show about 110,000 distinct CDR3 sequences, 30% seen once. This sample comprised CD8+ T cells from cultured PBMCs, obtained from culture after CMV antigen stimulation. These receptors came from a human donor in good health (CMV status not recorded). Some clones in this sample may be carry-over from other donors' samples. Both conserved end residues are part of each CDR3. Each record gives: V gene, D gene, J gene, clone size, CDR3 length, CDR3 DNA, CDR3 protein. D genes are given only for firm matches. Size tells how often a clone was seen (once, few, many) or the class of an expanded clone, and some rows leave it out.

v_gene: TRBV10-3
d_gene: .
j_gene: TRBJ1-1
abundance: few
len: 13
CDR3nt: TGTGCCATCAGTGGGCAGGGGTACACTGAAGCTTTCTTT
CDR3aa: CAISGQGYTEAFF

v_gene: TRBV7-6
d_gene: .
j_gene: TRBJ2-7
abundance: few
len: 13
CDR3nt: TGTGCCAGCAGCCCCGTAGGGGGTGACGAGCAGTACTTC
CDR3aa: CASSPVGGDEQYF

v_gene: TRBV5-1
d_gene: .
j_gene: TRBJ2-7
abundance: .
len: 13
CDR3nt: TGCGCCAGCAGCTTGGAACAGCTATACGAGCAGTACTTC
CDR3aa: CASSLEQLYEQYF

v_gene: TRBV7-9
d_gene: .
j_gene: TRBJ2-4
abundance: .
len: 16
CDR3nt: TGTGCCAGCAGCCCAATGCAAGGAGCGGGCAAAAACATTCAGTACTTC
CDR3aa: CASSPMQGAGKNIQYF

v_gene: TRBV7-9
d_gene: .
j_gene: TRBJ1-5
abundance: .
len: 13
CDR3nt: TGTGCCAGCAGCTGGACAGCTGAGGCGCCCCAGCATTTT
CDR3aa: CASSWTAEAPQHF

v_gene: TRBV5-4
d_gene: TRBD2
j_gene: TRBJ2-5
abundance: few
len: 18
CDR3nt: TGTGCCAGCAGCTTTGAGCAAGCGACTAGCGGGCCGTTGGAGACCCAGTACTTC
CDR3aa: CASSFEQATSGPLETQYF

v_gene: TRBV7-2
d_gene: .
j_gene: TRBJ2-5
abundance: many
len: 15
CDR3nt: TGTGCCAGCAGCTTAGGCCCGGGGTCCCTGGAGACCCAGTACTTC
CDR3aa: CASSLGPGSLETQYF

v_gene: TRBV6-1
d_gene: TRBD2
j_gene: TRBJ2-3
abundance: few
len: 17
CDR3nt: TGTGCCAGCAGTGAACTGCCTAGCGGGGGGGCGATCGATACGCAGTATTTT
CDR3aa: CASSELPSGGAIDTQYF

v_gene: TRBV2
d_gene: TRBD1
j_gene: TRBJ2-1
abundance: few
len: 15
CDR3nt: TGTGCCAGCAGTGAAGGGACAGGGGGGTACAATGAGCAGTTCTTC
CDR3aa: CASSEGTGGYNEQFF

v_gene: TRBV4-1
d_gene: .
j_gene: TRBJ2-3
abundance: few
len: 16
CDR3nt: TGCGCCAGCAGCCAAAAAAGGGGGAGGAGCACAGATACGCAGTATTTT
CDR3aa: CASSQKRGRSTDTQYF

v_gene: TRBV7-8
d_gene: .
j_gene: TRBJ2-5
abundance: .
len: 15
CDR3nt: TGTGCCAGCAGCTTAGCGTTGACCGATCAAGAGACCCAGTACTTC
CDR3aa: CASSLALTDQETQYF

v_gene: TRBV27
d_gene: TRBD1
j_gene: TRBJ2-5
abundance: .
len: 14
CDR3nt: TGTGCCAGCAGCCCCAGGGGGCGTGTTGAGACCCAGTACTTC
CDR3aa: CASSPRGRVETQYF

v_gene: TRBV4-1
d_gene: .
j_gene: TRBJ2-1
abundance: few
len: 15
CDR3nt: TGCGCCAGCAGCCAAGAGAGTATGTGGTACAATGAGCAGTTCTTC
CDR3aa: CASSQESMWYNEQFF

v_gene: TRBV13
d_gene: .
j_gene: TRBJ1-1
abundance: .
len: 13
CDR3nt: TGTGCCAGCAGCGGAAACGGGAACACTGAAGCTTTCTTT
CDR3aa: CASSGNGNTEAFF

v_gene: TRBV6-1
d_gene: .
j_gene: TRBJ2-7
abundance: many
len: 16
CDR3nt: TGTGCCAGCAGTGCCCCGGGGAGACCTACAACCTACGAGCAGTACTTC
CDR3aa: CASSAPGRPTTYEQYF

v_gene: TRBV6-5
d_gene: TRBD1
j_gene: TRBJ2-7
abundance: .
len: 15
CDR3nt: TGTGCCAGCACTATAGGGACAGGGAGCCTCTACGAGCAGTACTTC
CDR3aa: CASTIGTGSLYEQYF

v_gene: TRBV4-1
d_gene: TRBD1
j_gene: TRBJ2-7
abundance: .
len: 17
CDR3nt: TGCGCCAGCAGCCAAGATCTGGGACAGGGAAATACCTACGAGCAGTACTTC
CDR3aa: CASSQDLGQGNTYEQYF

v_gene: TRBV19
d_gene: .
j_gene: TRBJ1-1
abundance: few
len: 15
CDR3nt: TGTGCCAGTAGTCCCAACAGGGCCGAGGACACTGAAGCTTTCTTT
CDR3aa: CASSPNRAEDTEAFF

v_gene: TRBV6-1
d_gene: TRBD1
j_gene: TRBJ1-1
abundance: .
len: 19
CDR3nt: TGTGCCGGCAGTGAGGCCCCGCTTTCGGACAGGGGCCCGAACACTGAAGCTTTCTTT
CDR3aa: CAGSEAPLSDRGPNTEAFF

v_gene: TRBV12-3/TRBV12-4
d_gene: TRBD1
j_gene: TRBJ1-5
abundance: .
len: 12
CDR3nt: TGTGCCAGCAGCAACCCAGGGGGGCCCCAGCATTTT
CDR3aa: CASSNPGGPQHF

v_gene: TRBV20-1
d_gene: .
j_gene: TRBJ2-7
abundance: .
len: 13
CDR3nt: TGCAGTGCCTTCGGTGAGAGCTCCTACGAGCAGTACTTC
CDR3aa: CSAFGESSYEQYF